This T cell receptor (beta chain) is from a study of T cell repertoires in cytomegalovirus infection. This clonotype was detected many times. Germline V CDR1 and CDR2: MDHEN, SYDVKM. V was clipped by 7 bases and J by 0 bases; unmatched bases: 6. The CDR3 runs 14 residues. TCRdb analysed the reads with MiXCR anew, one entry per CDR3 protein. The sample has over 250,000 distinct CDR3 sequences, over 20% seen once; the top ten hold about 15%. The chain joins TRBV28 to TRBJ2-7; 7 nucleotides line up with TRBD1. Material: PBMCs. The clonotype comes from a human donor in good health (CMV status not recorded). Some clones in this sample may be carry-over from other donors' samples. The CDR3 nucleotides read TGTGCCAGCAAGTACGGGACAGTCTCCTACGAGCAGTACTTC. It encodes CASKYGTVSYEQYF.